Following are 29 T cell receptor beta chains from one sample sequenced in a study of T-cell memory formation after mild COVID-19. Using its own MiXCR run on the 5' RACE reads, TCRdb lists one record per CDR3 protein. The data contain 55,000 to 75,000 distinct CDR3 sequences, roughly a quarter of them singletons. The sequenced sample was PBMCs or a T cell subset sorted from them (not recorded which). These receptors were taken from a man aged 18 to 30 who had mild COVID-19 (a few samples of this study predate the infection). Cell type and time point are not known.

The chain recombines TRBV11-2 with TRBJ2-7, with 8 bases that match TRBD1. This CDR3 comprises 17 residues. V gave up 0 bases and J gave up 6 bases; unmatched junction bases: 13. Germline V lookup: CDR1 SGHAT, CDR2 FQNNGV. CDR3 amino acids: CASSLDAWGDRPSEQYF. The CDR3 bases are TGTGCCAGCAGCTTAGATGCATGGGGGGACAGGCCCTCCGAGCAGTACTTC.

The table lists this clonotype with a few counts. The chain is built from TRBV25-1 and TRBJ2-3; 7 nucleotides align to TRBD2. This CDR3 region has 15 residues. The ends lost 7 bases at V and 1 base at J; junction bases unmatched: 8. In germline, CDR1 is MGHDK, CDR2 SYGVNS. The CDR3 protein is CASTYWGGGTDTQYF. The CDR3 DNA reads TGTGCCAGCACCTACTGGGGGGGAGGCACAGATACGCAGTATTTT.

This rearrangement joins TRBV5-5 to TRBJ2-7; 11 bases align to TRBD1. The CDR3 is 15 residues long. Germline V gene data show CDR1 as SGHKS and CDR2 as YYEKEE (reference sequence). Losses at the gene ends were 3 bases for V and 3 bases for J; bases not matched to a gene: 5. CDR3 sequence (DNA): TGTGCCAGCAGCTCCCGGGACAGGGGGGACTACGAGCAGTACTTC. Translated, it gives CASSSRDRGDYEQYF.

This chain uses TRBV9 with TRBJ2-3; 8 nucleotides line up with TRBD1. The CDR3 is made up of 14 amino acids. Unmatched junction bases numbered 2, after V lost 3 bases and J lost 2 bases. The V gene's germline CDR1 is SGDLS and CDR2 YYNGEE. CDR3 amino acids: CASSEDRDTDTQYF. CDR3 in DNA: TGTGCCAGCAGCGAGGACAGGGACACAGATACGCAGTATTTT.

J is TRBJ2-3 and V is TRBV19; 7 bases line up with TRBD1. Germline assignment: CDR1 LNHDA and CDR2 SQIVND (reference sequence). The CDR3 totals 17 residues. Trimming at V came to 6 bases and at J to 2 bases, leaving 14 bases not matched to a gene. The CDR3 is CASRTVFRDRDTDTQYF. DNA for the CDR3: TGTGCCAGTAGAACAGTCTTCCGCGACAGGGACACAGATACGCAGTATTTT.

In its sample, this clonotype was seen many times. V usage is TRBV7-9 and J usage is TRBJ2-3; D perhaps matches TRBD2 (5 bases). V lost 5 bases and J 8 bases, leaving 14 bases between the germline ends. Germline-derived CDR1 and CDR2 are SEHNR and FQNEAQ (reference sequence). The CDR3 runs 13 residues. CDR3 region: CASSITFRGTQYF. For the CDR3, the DNA is TGTGCCAGCAGCATCACTTTCCGGGGTACGCAGTATTTT.

V gene TRBV9 combines with J gene TRBJ1-2; 9 bases line up with TRBD1. Germline lookup yields CDR1 SGDLS and CDR2 YYNGEE. The length of the CDR3 is 16 residues. Losses at the gene ends were 3 bases for V and 4 bases for J; bases not matched to a gene: 10. The DNA of the CDR3 is TGTGCCAGCAGCGCCCCATCGACAGGGGGAGGCTATGGCTACACCTTC. It is translated as CASSAPSTGGGYGYTF. Based on the CDR3 plus reference TRBV9 and TRBJ1-2, the full variable domain is DSGVTQTPKHLITATGQRVTLRCSPRSGDLSVYWYQQSLDQGLQFLIQYYNGEERAKGNILERFSAQQFPDLHSELNLSSLELGDSALYFCASSAPSTGGGYGYTFGSGTRLTVV.

In its sample, this clonotype was seen a few times. The gene calls are TRBV20-1 and TRBJ1-3; D not resolved. The germline V and J ends were trimmed by 2 bases and 7 bases, with 18 bases remaining between them. There are 15 residues in the CDR3. Germline V gives CDR1 DFQATT, CDR2 SNEGSKA (reference sequence). This CDR3 is CSARPDGEWRNTIYF. CDR3 nucleotide sequence: TGCAGTGCTAGACCCGACGGGGAGTGGCGCAACACCATATATTTT.

V is TRBV27 and J is TRBJ2-2; 11 bases align to TRBD1. The CDR3 has 16 amino acids. Trimming at V came to 3 bases and at J to 7 bases, leaving 7 bases not matched to a gene. Germline V CDR1 and CDR2: MNHEY, SMNVEV (reference sequence). The DNA for the CDR3 is TGTGCCAGCAGTTTCCTAGGGACAGGGGGTAACGGGGAGCTGTTTTTT. Amino acid sequence: CASSFLGTGGNGELFF.

The rearrangement joins TRBV9 to TRBJ2-7; D perhaps matches TRBD1 (6 bases). The CDR3 sequence is 15 residues long. The V gene's germline CDR1 is SGDLS and CDR2 YYNGEE. The germline V and J ends were trimmed by 0 bases and 2 bases, with 12 bases remaining between them. The CDR3 loop is CASSVGGGPTYEQYF. CDR3 nucleotides: TGTGCCAGCAGCGTAGGAGGGGGACCGACCTACGAGCAGTACTTC.

There are a few counts of this clonotype. The J gene is TRBJ1-4, the V gene TRBV7-9, with a weak D call TRBD1 (6 bases). Trimming stripped 7 bases from V and 6 bases from J, with 15 bases between. The CDR3 is made up of 14 amino acids. Germline loops: CDR1 SEHNR, CDR2 FQNEAQ (reference sequence). CDR3 in amino acids: CASTFGGPHEKLFF. The CDR3 DNA sequence: TGTGCCAGCACCTTCGGGGGGCCGCATGAAAAACTGTTTTTT.

This clonotype has only a few counts. V and J are TRBV28 and TRBJ1-1, with a possible D match to TRBD1 (6 bases). Germline values: CDR1 MDHEN, CDR2 SYDVKM. The CDR3 has 17 amino acids. Trimming shortened V by 5 bases and J by 1 base, and 20 bases separated the two germline ends. The CDR3 is CASSPTGFTARNTEAFF. CDR3 nucleotide sequence: TGTGCCAGCAGTCCAACAGGGTTTACTGCCAGGAACACTGAAGCTTTCTTT. Using reference TRBV28 and TRBJ1-1 for the parts outside the CDR3, the full variable domain is DVKVTQSSRYLVKRTGEKVFLECVQDMDHENMFWYRQDPGLGLRLIYFSYDVKMKEKGDIPEGYSVSREKKERFSLILESASTNQTSMYLCASSPTGFTARNTEAFFGQGTRLTVV.

The chain recombines TRBV3-2 with TRBJ2-1; TRBD2 is the table's D call and was not checked against the DNA. TRBV3-2 is deemed a pseudogene. There are 14 residues in the CDR3. The CDR3 loop reads CASHPSGGRNEQFF. The CDR3 DNA reads TGTGCCAGTCACCCTAGCGGGGGGCGGAATGAGCAGTTCTTC.

The V and J genes are TRBV6-5 and TRBJ1-5; no reliable D call. CDR3 length equals 16 residues. Germline CDR1 and CDR2: MNHEY and SVGAGI. The germline V and J ends were trimmed by 6 bases and 6 bases, with 21 bases remaining between them. CDR3 coding DNA: TGTGCCAGCAGCCCTTCAGTCGCCGGGAAGGTTCAGCCCCAGCATTTT. It translates to CASSPSVAGKVQPQHF.

This clonotype came up a few times. This chain uses TRBV7-9 with TRBJ2-3; no clear D gene. Germline CDR1 is SEHNR and CDR2 is FQNEAQ (reference sequence). The CDR3 totals 12 residues. The V gene lost 1 base and the J gene lost 4 bases, with 3 bases spanning the gap. The CDR3 DNA sequence: TGTGCCAGCAGCTTAGTACCAGATACGCAGTATTTT. Residues: CASSLVPDTQYF.

The V gene is TRBV12-3 or TRBV12-4, the J gene TRBJ1-4; 10 positions match TRBD1. The CDR3 spans 14 residues. V was pared by 6 bases and J by 6 bases, with 4 bases of the junction left unmatched. In DNA form, the CDR3 reads TGTGCCAGCAGCTCGGACAGGGGGGATGAAAAACTGTTTTTT. As protein: CASSSDRGDEKLFF.

This clonotype was counted between two and nine times. The V call is TRBV4-2, the J call TRBJ2-5; D is tentatively TRBD1 or TRBD2 (6 bases each). Per the germline V gene, CDR1 is LGHNA and CDR2 is YNFKEQ. Trimming shortened V by 0 bases and J by 1 base, and 12 bases separated the two germline ends. The CDR3 has 16 residues. CDR3 loop: CASSQDLGGLQETQYF. CDR3 coding DNA: TGTGCCAGCAGCCAAGATCTCGGGGGCCTCCAAGAGACCCAGTACTTC.

This clonotype was seen many times. V usage is TRBV7-9 and J usage is TRBJ2-3; no clear D gene. The CDR3 is made up of 14 amino acids. V lost 5 bases to trimming and J lost 0 bases, with 9 bases between them. CDR1 is SEHNR, CDR2 FQNEAQ, per germline (reference sequence). The CDR3 sequence: CASSRPISTDTQYF. The CDR3 region has the DNA TGTGCCAGCAGCCGACCTATTAGCACAGATACGCAGTATTTT.

This clonotype occurred a few times. The rearrangement uses TRBV6-6 and TRBJ2-7, with D perhaps given as TRBD1 or TRBD2 (6 bases each). Trimming removed 8 bases from V and 2 bases from J, with 16 bases in between. Per the germline V gene, CDR1 is MNHNY and CDR2 is SVGAGI (reference sequence). This CDR3 region has 14 residues. In nucleotides, the CDR3 is TGTGCCAGCCCTATGAGGGGGGTCACCTACGAGCAGTACGTC. It yields the protein CASPMRGVTYEQYV.

This clonotype has a handful of counts. The chain links TRBV7-9 to TRBJ2-2; D is uncertain. The CDR3 consists of 12 residues. Germline values: CDR1 SEHNR, CDR2 FQNEAQ (reference sequence). The CDR3 protein is CAKVDVAGELFF. CDR3 in DNA: TGTGCTAAAGTGGACGTCGCCGGGGAGCTGTTTTTT.

The rearrangement uses TRBV6-6 and TRBJ1-4; no reliable D call. V gave up 4 bases and J gave up 8 bases, with 11 bases separating them. Germline V gene sequence: CDR1 MNHNY, CDR2 SVGAGI (reference sequence). The CDR3 spans 13 residues. The CDR3 region is CASSSPPGEKLFF. CDR3 coding DNA: TGTGCCAGCAGTTCCCCACCAGGAGAAAAACTGTTTTTT.

The chain links TRBV15 to TRBJ2-7; a possible D gene is TRBD2 (5 bases). The CDR3 is 17 residues long. Trimming removed 3 bases from V and 1 base from J, with 19 bases in between. The germline gives CDR1 LNHNV, CDR2 YYDKDF (reference sequence). In nucleotides, the CDR3 is TGTGCCACCAGCAGCACAAAGGTGGGCGGAGGATCCTACGAGCAGTACTTC. Protein sequence: CATSSTKVGGGSYEQYF. The variable domain in full, with the rest retrieved from reference TRBV15 and TRBJ2-7, is DAMVIQNPRYQVTQFGKPVTLSCSQTLNHNVMYWYQQKSSQAPKLLFHYYDKDFNNEADTPDNFQSRRPNTSFCFLDIRSPGLGDTAMYLCATSSTKVGGGSYEQYFGPGTRLTVT.

The rearrangement joins TRBV7-2 to TRBJ1-3; weak D call: TRBD1 (5 bases). The CDR3 runs 16 residues. CDR1 and CDR2 from the germline V gene are SGHTA and FQGNSA. Trimming took off 5 bases at V and 7 bases at J, with 21 bases between the two ends. CDR3 bases: TGTGCCAGCAGCCTCTCATCGGAGGGTTACAGGAACACCATATATTTT. Translation: CASSLSSEGYRNTIYF.

V is TRBV19 and J is TRBJ1-1; 8 positions agree with TRBD1. The CDR3 contains 12 residues. Looked up from germline, CDR1 is LNHDA and CDR2 is SQIVND (reference sequence). V lost 9 bases to trimming and J lost 4 bases; unmatched junction nucleotides: 4. As DNA, the CDR3 is TGTGCCAGCCTTACAGGGGGCACTGAAGCTTTCTTT. Translating gives CASLTGGTEAFF.

This clonotype appeared a single time. A junction end diverges from the germline sequence, so it may reflect a read error. J is TRBJ2-3 and V is TRBV7-9; D is ambiguous. Germline CDR1 SEHNR, CDR2 FQNEAQ (reference sequence). CDR3 length equals 13 residues. DNA for the CDR3: TGTGCCAGCAGCTCGGCGGAGTCAGATACGCAGTGTTTT. It codes for CASSSAESDTQCF.

This clonotype was detected only a few times. The chain combines TRBV9 with TRBJ2-3; D gene unclear. This CDR3 region has 15 residues. CDR1 is SGDLS, CDR2 YYNGEE, per germline. The germline V and J ends were trimmed by 0 bases and 2 bases, with 10 bases remaining between them. CDR3 sequence reads: CASSVAEKLTDTQYF. For the CDR3, the DNA is TGTGCCAGCAGCGTAGCAGAGAAGCTCACAGATACGCAGTATTTT.

This chain joins TRBV4-1 and TRBJ2-7; tentatively, D is TRBD1 (7 bases). The V gene lost 1 base and the J gene lost 2 bases, with 15 bases spanning the gap. The V gene's germline CDR1 is MGHRA and CDR2 YSYEKL. The CDR3 covers 16 residues. The CDR3 DNA reads as TGCGCCAGCAGCCAAGCGTGGGCAGGGGGGCCCTACGAGCAGTACTTC. Residues: CASSQAWAGGPYEQYF.

This clonotype has just a few counts. This chain joins TRBV9 and TRBJ2-6, with 8 positions matching TRBD1. The junction had 7 bases not matched to a gene; V was cut back by 2 bases and J by 3 bases. Germline values: CDR1 SGDLS, CDR2 YYNGEE. This CDR3 is built from 17 residues. The CDR3 nucleotides are TGTGCCAGCAGCGTCCTGACAGGGGCATATGGGGCCAACGTCCTGACTTTC. Protein product: CASSVLTGAYGANVLTF.

This clonotype occurred once. The J gene is TRBJ1-2, the V gene TRBV6-2 or TRBV6-3, with D hard to call. CDR3 length: 12 residues. V was trimmed by 2 bases and J by 7 bases, leaving 8 bases between them. Per germline, CDR1 MNHEY and CDR2 SVGEGT. The CDR3 DNA is TGTGCCAGCAGTTACCACCCACCTGGCTACACCTTC. This codes for CASSYHPPGYTF.